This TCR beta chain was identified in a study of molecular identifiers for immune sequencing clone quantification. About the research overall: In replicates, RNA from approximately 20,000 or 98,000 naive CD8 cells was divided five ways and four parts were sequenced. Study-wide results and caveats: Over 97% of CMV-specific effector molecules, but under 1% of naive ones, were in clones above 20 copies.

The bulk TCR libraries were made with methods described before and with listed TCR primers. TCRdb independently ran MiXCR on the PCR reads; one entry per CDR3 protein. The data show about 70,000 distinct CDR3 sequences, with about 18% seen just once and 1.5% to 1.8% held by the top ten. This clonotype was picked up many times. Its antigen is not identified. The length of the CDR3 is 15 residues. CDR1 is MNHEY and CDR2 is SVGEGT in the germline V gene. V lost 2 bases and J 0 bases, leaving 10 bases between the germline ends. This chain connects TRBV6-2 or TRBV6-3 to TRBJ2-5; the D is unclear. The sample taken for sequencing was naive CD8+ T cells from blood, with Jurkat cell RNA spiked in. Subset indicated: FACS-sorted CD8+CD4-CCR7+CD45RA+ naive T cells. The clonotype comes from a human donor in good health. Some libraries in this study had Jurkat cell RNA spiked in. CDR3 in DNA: TGTGCCAGCAGTTACCGGGCGGACCACCAAGAGACCCAGTACTTC. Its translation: CASSYRADHQETQYF.